The 21 T cell receptor beta chains below come from one sample, sequenced in a study of regulatory T cells in long-lasting Graves disease. Construction of the TCR beta libraries employed iRepertoire HTBI primers in conjunction with Arm-PCR of CDR3 regions. A single record per CDR3 protein comes from TCRdb applying MiXCR to the multiplex PCR reads. There are about 620,000 distinct CDR3 sequences in the sample; approximately 15% occur only once, and 15% to 20% lies in the top ten. This sample's time point: newly diagnosed GD, antithyroid drugs for less than 3 months. Researchers made the TCR library from RNA that was extracted from PBMCs. These data also formed part of another study, on T cells in Graves' hyperthyroidism and ophthalmopathy.

Specimen: peripheral blood mononuclear cells (PBMCs), collected at new diagnosis, from a patient treated with antithyroid drugs. These TCRs come from a young woman with Graves disease.

This clonotype was observed at least ten times. This chain joins TRBV12-3 or TRBV12-4 and TRBJ2-3; 13 bases line up with TRBD2. The trim removed 5 bases at V and 3 bases at J, leaving 11 bases unmatched. This CDR3 comprises 18 residues. CDR3 loop: CASSTGITSGRVTDTQYF. CDR3 DNA: TGTGCCAGCAGTACGGGGATTACTAGCGGGAGGGTGACAGATACGCAGTATTTT.

The V and J genes are TRBV6-2 or TRBV6-3 and TRBJ2-7; TRBD2 matches at 10 bases. The CDR3 length is 14 residues. Trimming at V came to 6 bases and at J to 7 bases, leaving 9 bases not matched to a gene. Germline loops: CDR1 MNHEY, CDR2 SVGEGT. CDR3 coding DNA: TGTGCCAGCAGACTAGCGGGAATGACGCGGGAGCAGTACTTC. Amino acid sequence: CASRLAGMTREQYF.

The chain has TRBV5-4 and TRBJ1-2; D not certain. This CDR3 has 14 amino acids. V was trimmed by 0 bases and J by 8 bases, leaving 14 bases between them. Germline CDR1 is SGHNT and CDR2 is YYREEE (reference sequence). CDR3 nucleotides: TGTGCCAGCAGCTTGGGGGCCACACCGAGCGGCTACACCTTC. As protein: CASSLGATPSGYTF.

With respect to this clonotype: A much larger clonotype is one base distant, so this may be a read error. Because the CDR3 is missing its conserved closing phenylalanine or tryptophan, this is likely a read error. The rearrangement links TRBV20-1 to TRBJ2-7, with TRBD1 identical over 10 bases. Looked up from germline, CDR1 is DFQATT and CDR2 is SNEGSKA (reference sequence). Trimming cost V 2 bases and J 4 bases; bases outside gene matches: 2. This CDR3 region has 13 residues. As DNA, the CDR3 is TGCAGTGCTAGAAGGGACAGGGGATACGAGCAGTACCTC. Its protein product is CSARRDRGYEQYL.

This clonotype was recorded at least ten times. The gene calls are TRBV28 and TRBJ2-7, with TRBD1 matching over 8 bases. The V gene's germline CDR1 is MDHEN and CDR2 SYDVKM. This CDR3 spans 15 amino acids. With V trimmed by 5 bases and J by 4 bases, 10 bases remained unmatched. CDR3 amino acids: CASSLWTGKRYEQYF. The CDR3 region has the DNA TGTGCCAGCAGTCTCTGGACAGGGAAACGGTACGAGCAGTACTTC.

The gene calls are TRBV9 and TRBJ1-3; D is unresolved. Deletions cut 0 bases from V and 0 bases from J, with 7 bases between. The germline CDR1 and CDR2 sequences are SGDLS and YYNGEE. CDR3 length: 15 residues. CDR3 loop: CASSVAGSSGNTIYF. The CDR3 DNA follows: TGTGCCAGCAGCGTAGCTGGAAGCTCTGGAAACACCATATATTTT.

Note on this clonotype: A junction end diverges from the germline sequence, so it may reflect a read error. This chain links TRBV7-2 with TRBJ2-1, with D possibly TRBD2 on 6 matching bases. This CDR3 comprises 14 residues. CDR1 is SGHTA and CDR2 is FQGNSA in the germline V gene. CDR3 in amino acids: CASSLGRGWSEQSF. Written as DNA, the CDR3 is TGTGCCAGCAGCTTAGGCCGGGGGTGGAGCGAGCAGTCCTTC.

V is TRBV27 and J is TRBJ2-7; D ambiguous. Trimming left V 7 bases short and J 2 bases short, with 15 bases between. The CDR3 runs to 14 residues. Germline lookup yields CDR1 MNHEY and CDR2 SMNVEV (reference sequence). CDR3 nucleotide sequence: TGTGCCAGCAAAGCAGGAGACCCCCCCTACGAGCAGTACTTC. Translated: CASKAGDPPYEQYF.

A note on this clonotype: Sequence at one end of the junction differs from germline and may be a read error. The chain couples TRBV28 to TRBJ2-3; 8 positions match TRBD1. Per germline, CDR1 MDHEN and CDR2 SYDVKM. The CDR3 runs 13 residues. The CDR3 region has the DNA TGTGCCAGCAGTCTATCAGGACAGGGATTCGAGGATTTT. Encoded protein: CASSLSGQGFEDF.

This clonotype has a count of ten or more. The chain has TRBV11-2 and TRBJ2-5, with D possibly called TRBD1 or TRBD2 (5 bases each). The CDR3 covers 14 residues. V lost 4 bases to trimming and J lost 0 bases, with 9 bases between them. Germline V CDR1 and CDR2: SGHAT, FQNNGV. The CDR3 region is CASSSRDDQETQYF. CDR3 in DNA: TGTGCCAGCAGCTCCCGGGACGACCAAGAGACCCAGTACTTC.

This clonotype showed up just a few times. The V call is TRBV19, the J call TRBJ2-3; D is perhaps TRBD1 (6 bases). Germline V gives CDR1 LNHDA, CDR2 SQIVND (reference sequence). Trimming stripped 1 base from V and 4 bases from J, with 12 bases between. This CDR3 has 15 residues. CDR3 sequence: CASSIALGGPDTQYF. As DNA, the CDR3 is TGTGCCAGTAGTATAGCACTAGGGGGACCAGATACGCAGTATTTT.

This clonotype appeared many times. V and J are TRBV30 and TRBJ1-1, with unresolved D. CDR3 length: 12 residues. Trimming removed 4 bases from V and 5 bases from J, with 11 bases in between. Germline values: CDR1 GTSNPN, CDR2 SVGIG (reference sequence). This chain's CDR3 is CAWILGDTEAFF. CDR3 sequence (DNA): TGTGCCTGGATTCTCGGGGATACTGAAGCTTTCTTT.

This clonotype turned up a few times. The rearrangement links TRBV27 to TRBJ1-2, with 8 bases fitting TRBD1. This CDR3 has 15 residues. Unmatched junction bases numbered 8, after V lost 3 bases and J lost 5 bases. Germline V gene sequence: CDR1 MNHEY, CDR2 SMNVEV (reference sequence). This chain's CDR3 is CASSFSDRVYYGYTF. The CDR3 region has the DNA TGTGCCAGCAGTTTTTCGGACAGGGTTTATTATGGCTACACCTTC.

This clonotype was observed many times. The chain carries TRBV15 and TRBJ1-1, with TRBD1 matching over 8 bases. The CDR3 spans 14 residues. Germline CDR1 and CDR2: LNHNV and YYDKDF (reference sequence). Germline trimming cut 3 bases from V and 7 bases from J; bases unmatched to any gene: 7. Here the CDR3 reads CATSRGQAFNEAFF. CDR3 in DNA: TGTGCCACCAGCAGGGGACAGGCATTCAATGAAGCTTTCTTT.

The chain carries TRBV19 and TRBJ1-5, with D maybe TRBD1 (5 bases). Germline V gene data show CDR1 as LNHDA and CDR2 as SQIVND (reference sequence). This CDR3 region has 15 residues. V was clipped by 1 base and J by 2 bases, with 9 bases between them. CDR3 sequence (DNA): TGTGCCAGTAGTATAGGGGTCAGGGGCAATCAGCCCCAGCATTTT. Its translation is CASSIGVRGNQPQHF.

This clonotype has at least ten counts. The J gene is TRBJ2-1, the V gene TRBV5-1; TRBD1 matches at 7 bases. V lost 4 bases, J lost 0 bases, and 7 bases stayed unmatched. CDR3 length: 16 residues. Germline V lookup: CDR1 SGHRS, CDR2 YFSETQ. In DNA, the CDR3 is TGCGCCAGCAGCCGGACAGGTCCAAGCTCCTACAATGAGCAGTTCTTC. This codes for CASSRTGPSSYNEQFF.

The chain carries TRBV5-4 and TRBJ2-5; TRBD2 agrees at 11 bases. CDR3 length: 16 residues. The ends lost 4 bases at V and 5 bases at J; junction bases unmatched: 10. Germline CDR1 and CDR2: SGHNT and YYREEE (reference sequence). The DNA for the CDR3 is TGTGCCAGCAGCCTCCGGACTAGCGGGCCATCTGAGACCCAGTACTTC. Encoded protein: CASSLRTSGPSETQYF.

This clonotype was recorded a few times. The V gene is TRBV5-6, the J gene TRBJ1-1, with D perhaps matching TRBD1 (5 bases). Germline assignment: CDR1 SGHDT and CDR2 YYEEEE. The CDR3 is 14 amino acids. V lost 1 base and J lost 6, with 13 bases in between. The CDR3 sequence is CASSLRYSGAEAFF. The CDR3 DNA reads as TGTGCCAGCAGCTTGAGATACTCGGGGGCTGAAGCTTTCTTT.

The chain combines TRBV28 with TRBJ2-4; 12 bases fit TRBD2. This CDR3 has 15 amino acids. V lost 7 bases to trimming and J lost 1 base; unmatched junction nucleotides: 2. Looked up from germline, CDR1 is MDHEN and CDR2 is SYDVKM. CDR3 protein: CASTSGRVAKNIQYF. The DNA for the CDR3 is TGTGCCAGCACTAGCGGGAGGGTTGCCAAAAACATTCAGTACTTC.

This clonotype was found many times. The rearrangement joins TRBV5-1 to TRBJ2-1; 7 bases line up with TRBD1. V trimming: 0 bases; J trimming: 4 bases; junction bases outside the gene matches: 13. The CDR3 is made up of 18 amino acids. CDR1 SGHRS and CDR2 YFSETQ come from the germline V gene. The CDR3 protein is CASSLGGQTPLQYNEQFF. CDR3 sequence (DNA): TGCGCCAGCAGCTTGGGGGGACAGACCCCTCTCCAATACAATGAGCAGTTCTTC.

Concerning this clonotype itself: A much more abundant neighbour one base away suggests this may be a read error. This chain uses TRBV28 with TRBJ2-5; D perhaps matches TRBD1 (5 bases). Germline-derived CDR1 and CDR2 are MDHEN and SYDVKM. The CDR3 consists of 13 residues. Trimming removed 4 bases from V and 5 bases from J, with 11 bases in between. For the CDR3, the DNA is TGTGCCAGCAGTTCACAGGCTCAGGAGACCCAGTACTTC. Protein product: CASSSQAQETQYF.